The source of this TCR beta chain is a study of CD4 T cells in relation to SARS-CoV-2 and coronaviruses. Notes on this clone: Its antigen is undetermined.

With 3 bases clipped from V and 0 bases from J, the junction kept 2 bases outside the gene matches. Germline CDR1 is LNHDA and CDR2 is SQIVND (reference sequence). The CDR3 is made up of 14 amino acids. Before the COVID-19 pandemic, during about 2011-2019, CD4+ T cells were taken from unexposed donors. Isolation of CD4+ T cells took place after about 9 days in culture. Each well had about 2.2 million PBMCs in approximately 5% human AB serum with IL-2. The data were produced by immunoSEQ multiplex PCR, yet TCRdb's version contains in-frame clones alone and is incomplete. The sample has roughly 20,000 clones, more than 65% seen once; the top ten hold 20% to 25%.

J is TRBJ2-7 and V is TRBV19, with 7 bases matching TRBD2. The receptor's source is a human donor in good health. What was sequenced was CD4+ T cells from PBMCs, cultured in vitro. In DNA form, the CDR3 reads TGTGCCAGTAGTATCGGGGGGATCTCCTACGAGCAGTACTTC. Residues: CASSIGGISYEQYF.